This entry is about one T cell receptor beta chain. This record comes from a study of blood T cell repertoires in COVID-19. Source study methods: Nucleated cell counts were estimated from reference gene primer amplification. Clones were read by immunoSEQ multiplex PCR, and TCRdb kept only the in-frame ones, dropping some. The V and J calls and clone size were taken over from that table, and D and trimming were inferred from the DNA. The sample consists of some 68,000 clones, around 90% of them appearing once. The TCR sequence derives from a man aged 40-50 years with COVID-19, enrolled during active disease. Sequencing used peripheral blood.

The CDR3 reads CASSLVGGENQPQHF. The CDR3 DNA follows: TGTGCCAGCAGCTTAGTTGGCGGTGAGAATCAGCCCCAGCATTTT. The J gene is TRBJ1-5, the V gene TRBV7-9; no firm D call. The germline gives CDR1 SEHNR, CDR2 FQNEAQ (reference sequence). Trimming shortened V by 1 base and J by 4 bases, and 11 bases separated the two germline ends. The CDR3 length is 15 residues.